This passage covers 21 T cell receptor beta chains from one sample sequenced in a study of cytomegalovirus exposure and HLA in healthy donors. Primers for the PCR totalled 60 Vbeta and 13 Jbeta. Libraries were prepared by immunoSEQ multiplex PCR; TCRdb keeps only in-frame clonotypes and omits some of them. Seen here are around 36,000 clones, 75% to 85% observed once, and the top ten hold around a tenth. The sequenced material came from PBMCs. Receptor source: a woman in her thirties or forties in good health and CMV-seronegative.

This clone came up once. The genes are TRBV7-6 and TRBJ2-5; perhaps TRBD2 as D (5 bases). Germline V gene data show CDR1 as SGHVS and CDR2 as FNYEAQ. Trimming cost V 4 bases and J 4 bases, with 13 bases left between them. The CDR3 covers 14 residues. The CDR3: CASSSPGKRETQYF. DNA of the CDR3: TGTGCCAGCAGCTCCCCGGGAAAGAGAGAGACCCAGTACTTC.

J is TRBJ2-1 and V is TRBV15; the match to TRBD1 covers 7 bases. The CDR3 totals 14 residues. CDR1 is LNHNV and CDR2 is YYDKDF in the germline V gene (reference sequence). The J segment lost 8 bases and the V segment lost 2 bases, leaving 6 bases of the junction unmatched. CDR3 sequence: CATSRQGEVDEQFF. In DNA, the CDR3 is TGTGCCACCAGCAGACAGGGGGAAGTGGATGAGCAGTTCTTC.

The rearrangement joins TRBV9 to TRBJ1-4; D is perhaps TRBD1 (6 bases). Trimming pared 2 bases from V and 4 bases from J, leaving 9 bases between. The CDR3 covers 14 residues. In germline, CDR1 is SGDLS, CDR2 YYNGEE. The CDR3 DNA reads TGTGCCAGCAGCGTCGACAGGAATAATGAAAAACTGTTTTTT. Its translation is CASSVDRNNEKLFF. Combining the CDR3 with reference TRBV9 and TRBJ1-4 gives the whole variable domain DSGVTQTPKHLITATGQRVTLRCSPRSGDLSVYWYQQSLDQGLQFLIQYYNGEERAKGNILERFSAQQFPDLHSELNLSSLELGDSALYFCASSVDRNNEKLFFGSGTQLSVL.

Here the CDR3 reads CASSSPGPGRAFF. The CDR3 nucleotides read TGTGCCAGCAGTTCCCCCGGACCTGGGAGAGCTTTCTTT. The chain couples TRBV6-5 to TRBJ1-1, with D hard to call. This CDR3 is built from 13 residues. Trimming removed 4 bases at V and 10 bases at J, with 16 bases between. Germline V gene sequence: CDR1 MNHEY, CDR2 SVGAGI.

This sequence joins TRBV27 and TRBJ1-5, with D possibly TRBD1 on 6 matching bases. This CDR3 region has 14 residues. Deletions cut 5 bases from V and 4 bases from J, with 12 bases between. Germline V lookup: CDR1 MNHEY, CDR2 SMNVEV (reference sequence). The CDR3 sequence: CASSQYRDNQPQHF. CDR3 bases: TGTGCCAGCAGTCAATACAGGGATAATCAGCCCCAGCATTTT.

The gene calls are TRBV9 and TRBJ1-1, with TRBD1 as a possible D gene (5 bases). Trimming took 1 base from V and 4 from J, leaving 8 bases between them. The CDR3 contains 13 residues. The germline gives CDR1 SGDLS, CDR2 YYNGEE. The CDR3 bases are TGTGCCAGCAGCGTATCAGGGATCACTGAAGCTTTCTTT. Protein sequence: CASSVSGITEAFF.

This chain connects TRBV28 to TRBJ1-1, with D unresolved. Trimming removed 2 bases at V and 11 bases at J, with 12 bases between. Germline assignment: CDR1 MDHEN and CDR2 SYDVKM. The CDR3 spans 12 residues. CDR3 protein: CASSLMRDKAFF. The CDR3 DNA is TGTGCCAGCAGTTTAATGAGGGATAAGGCTTTCTTT.

The chain combines TRBV6-4 with TRBJ1-5; 9 nucleotides match TRBD1. The CDR3 runs to 18 residues. Per the germline V gene, CDR1 is MRHNA and CDR2 is SNTAGT. Unmatched junction bases numbered 15, after V lost 3 bases and J lost 6 bases. CDR3 bases: TGTGCCAGCAGTGAAGAGGTTCGGACAGGGGTTTCAGGTCAGCCCCAGCATTTT. As protein: CASSEEVRTGVSGQPQHF.

The chain combines TRBV7-2 with TRBJ2-5, with D maybe TRBD2 (7 bases). The CDR3 loop spans 14 amino acids. Trimming cost V 8 bases and J 5 bases, with 18 bases left between them. Germline V gene data show CDR1 as SGHTA and CDR2 as FQGNSA. This CDR3 is CASQGGGAKETQYF. CDR3 sequence (DNA): TGTGCCAGCCAAGGTGGGGGGGCAAAGGAGACCCAGTACTTC.

A few counts support this clone. This chain joins TRBV29-1 and TRBJ1-2, with 7 positions matching TRBD1. Germline loops: CDR1 SQVTM, CDR2 ANQGSEA. The CDR3 consists of 14 residues. Trimming at V came to 6 bases and at J to 4 bases, leaving 11 bases not matched to a gene. CDR3 sequence (DNA): TGCAGCGTCGAACAGGGGTTTTCAGGCTATGGCTACACCTTC. Translating gives CSVEQGFSGYGYTF.

This chain connects TRBV4-1 to TRBJ2-7, with D possibly being TRBD1 (5 bases). Between the trimmed V and J ends, which lost 1 base and 1 base, there was a span of 11 bases. The CDR3 totals 15 residues. Per germline, CDR1 MGHRA and CDR2 YSYEKL. The chain's CDR3 is CASSQGSTGSYEQYF. CDR3 nucleotides: TGCGCCAGCAGCCAAGGTAGTACAGGTTCCTACGAGCAGTACTTC.

The chain uses TRBV6-4 and TRBJ2-3; 10 nucleotides match TRBD2. With V trimmed by 3 bases and J by 2 bases, 2 bases remained unmatched. In germline, CDR1 is MRHNA, CDR2 SNTAGT. The CDR3 sequence is 15 residues long. As DNA, the CDR3 is TGTGCCAGCAGTGAAAGCGGGGGGGCCACAGATACGCAGTATTTT. It codes for CASSESGGATDTQYF.

The genes are TRBV4-1 and TRBJ2-1; weak D call: TRBD1 (5 bases). The germline V and J ends were trimmed by 1 base and 6 bases, with 10 bases remaining between them. Per the germline V gene, CDR1 is MGHRA and CDR2 is YSYEKL. The CDR3 has 14 residues. This CDR3 reads CASSQVAGFNEQFF. The CDR3 DNA reads TGCGCCAGCAGCCAAGTGGCAGGGTTCAATGAGCAGTTCTTC.

The chain recombines TRBV25-1 with TRBJ1-6, with D hard to call. Trimming took off 2 bases at V and 10 bases at J, with 12 bases between the two ends. The CDR3 sequence is 14 residues long. Germline CDR1 reads MGHDK; CDR2 reads SYGVNS. CDR3 DNA: TGTGCCAGCAGTGAAGCCAGGCCCCGCTCACCCCTCCACTTT. This sequence encodes CASSEARPRSPLHF.

This clone was seen only a few times. The chain joins TRBV7-3 to TRBJ1-1; D is unresolved. CDR1 and CDR2 from the germline V gene are SGHTA and FQGTGA. V was trimmed by 2 bases and J by 5 bases, leaving 9 bases between them. This CDR3 is 13 amino acids long. CDR3 DNA: TGTGCCAGCAGCTTAGATCCGGTTACTGAAGCTTTCTTT. Protein sequence: CASSLDPVTEAFF. Complete variable domain (other parts from reference TRBV7-3 and TRBJ1-1): GAGVSQTPSNKVTEKGKYVELRCDPISGHTALYWYRQSLGQGPEFLIYFQGTGAADDSGLPNDRFFAVRPEGSVSTLKIQRTERGDSAVYLCASSLDPVTEAFFGQGTRLTVV.

This chain uses TRBV6-5 with TRBJ1-3; D might be TRBD1 (5 bases). The V end was cut by 2 bases, the J end by 1 base, with 6 bases between. The CDR3 consists of 14 residues. Germline CDR1 reads MNHEY; CDR2 reads SVGAGI. The CDR3 protein is CASSYAGSGNTIYF. CDR3 in DNA: TGTGCCAGCAGTTACGCAGGGTCTGGAAACACCATATATTTT.

J is TRBJ1-5 and V is TRBV6-1; D is unclear. Germline V gene lookup returns CDR1 MNHNS and CDR2 SASEGT. The CDR3 is 17 residues long. V dropped 1 base and J dropped 1 base, with 14 bases sitting between them. The CDR3 reads CASSEGRSSLSNQPQHF. CDR3 nucleotide sequence: TGTGCCAGCAGTGAAGGACGGAGCTCATTAAGCAATCAGCCCCAGCATTTT.

The rearrangement joins TRBV5-1 to TRBJ2-1; 8 nucleotides line up with TRBD1. The CDR3 covers 15 residues. After removal of 2 bases from V and 7 bases from J, the junction contained 8 bases not matched to a gene. CDR1 SGHRS and CDR2 YFSETQ come from the germline V gene. The CDR3 nucleotides are TGCGCCAGCAGCTTCCAGGGGGCTAATAGGAATGAGCAGTTCTTC. Its translation: CASSFQGANRNEQFF.

The V and J genes are TRBV5-5 and TRBJ2-7, with 7 bases aligning to TRBD2. The germline gives CDR1 SGHKS, CDR2 YYEKEE (reference sequence). The CDR3 loop spans 13 amino acids. With 4 bases clipped from V and 2 bases from J, the junction kept 3 bases outside the gene matches. In DNA form, the CDR3 reads TGTGCCAGCAGCCGCGGGAGCACCTACGAGCAGTACTTC. It encodes CASSRGSTYEQYF.

As for this clone: One junction end disagrees with the germline gene, perhaps due to a read error. This chain joins TRBV7-9 and TRBJ1-4, with D unresolved. CDR3 length: 15 residues. Germline V CDR1 and CDR2: SEHNR, FQNEAQ (reference sequence). Written as DNA, the CDR3 is TGTGCCAGCAGCTTACGGCAGGCCGGGAATGAAAACCTGTTTTTT. It translates to CASSLRQAGNENLFF.

The CDR3 DNA reads as TGCGCCAGCAGCCCCACTACGGGGGGTCCCTCCTCCTACAATGAGCAGTTCTTC. It specifies CASSPTTGGPSSYNEQFF. V and J are TRBV5-1 and TRBJ2-1; 7 nucleotides align to TRBD2. CDR1 SGHRS and CDR2 YFSETQ come from the germline V gene. V gave up 4 bases and J gave up 0 bases; unmatched junction bases: 13. The CDR3 sequence is 18 residues long.